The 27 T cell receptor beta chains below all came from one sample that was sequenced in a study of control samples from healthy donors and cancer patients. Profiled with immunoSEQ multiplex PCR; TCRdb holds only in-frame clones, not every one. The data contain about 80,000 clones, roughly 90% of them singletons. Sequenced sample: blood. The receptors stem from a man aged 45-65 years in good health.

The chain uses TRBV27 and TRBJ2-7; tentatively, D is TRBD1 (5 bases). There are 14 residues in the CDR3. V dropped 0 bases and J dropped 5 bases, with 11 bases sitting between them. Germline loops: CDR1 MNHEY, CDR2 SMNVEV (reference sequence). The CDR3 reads CASSLSGPTNEQYF. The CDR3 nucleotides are TGTGCCAGCAGTTTATCGGGGCCGACAAACGAGCAGTACTTC.

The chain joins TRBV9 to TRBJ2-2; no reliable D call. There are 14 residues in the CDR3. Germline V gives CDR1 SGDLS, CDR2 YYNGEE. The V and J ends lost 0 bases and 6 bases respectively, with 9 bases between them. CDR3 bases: TGTGCCAGCAGCGTAGAAGAGCTACCCGGGGAGCTGTTTTTT. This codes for CASSVEELPGELFF.

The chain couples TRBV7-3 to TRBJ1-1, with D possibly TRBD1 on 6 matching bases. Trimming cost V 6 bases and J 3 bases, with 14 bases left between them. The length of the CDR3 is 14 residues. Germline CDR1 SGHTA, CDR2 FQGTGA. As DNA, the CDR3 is TGTGCCAGCAGTCGAACGGCAGGGGACACTGAAGCTTTCTTT. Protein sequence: CASSRTAGDTEAFF.

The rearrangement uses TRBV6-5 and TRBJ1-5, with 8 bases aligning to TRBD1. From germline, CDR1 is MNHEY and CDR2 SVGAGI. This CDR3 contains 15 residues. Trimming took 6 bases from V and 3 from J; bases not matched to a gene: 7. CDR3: CASSPGTGINQPQHF. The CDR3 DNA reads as TGTGCCAGCAGCCCCGGGACAGGCATCAATCAGCCCCAGCATTTT.

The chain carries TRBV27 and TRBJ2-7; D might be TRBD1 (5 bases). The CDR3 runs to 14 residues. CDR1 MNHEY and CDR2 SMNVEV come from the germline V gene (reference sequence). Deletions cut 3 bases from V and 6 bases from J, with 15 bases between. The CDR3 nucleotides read TGTGCCAGCAGTTTGGTTGGCCAGGGTACCGAGCAGTACTTC. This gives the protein CASSLVGQGTEQYF.

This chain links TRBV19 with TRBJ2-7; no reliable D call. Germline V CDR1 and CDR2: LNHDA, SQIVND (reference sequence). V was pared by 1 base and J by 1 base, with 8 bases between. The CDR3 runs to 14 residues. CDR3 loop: CASSIGTESYEQYF. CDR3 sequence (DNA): TGTGCCAGTAGTATAGGTACAGAATCCTACGAGCAGTACTTC.

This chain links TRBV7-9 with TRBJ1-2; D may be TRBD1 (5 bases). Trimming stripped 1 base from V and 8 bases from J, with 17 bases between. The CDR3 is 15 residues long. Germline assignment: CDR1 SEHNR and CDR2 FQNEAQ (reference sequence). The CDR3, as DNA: TGTGCCAGCAGCTTAGAAGGGGCGACGGGAGAAGGCTACACCTTC. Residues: CASSLEGATGEGYTF.

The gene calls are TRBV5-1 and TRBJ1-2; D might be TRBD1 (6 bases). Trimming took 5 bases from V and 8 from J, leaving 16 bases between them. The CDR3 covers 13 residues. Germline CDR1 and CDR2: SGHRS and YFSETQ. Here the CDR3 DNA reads TGCGCCAGCAGGATTGACAGGATCTACGGCTACACCTTC. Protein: CASRIDRIYGYTF.

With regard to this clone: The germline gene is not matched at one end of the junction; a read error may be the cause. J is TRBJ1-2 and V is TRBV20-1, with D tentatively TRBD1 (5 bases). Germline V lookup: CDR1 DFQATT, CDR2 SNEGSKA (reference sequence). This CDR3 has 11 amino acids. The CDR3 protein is CSARAGTEISF. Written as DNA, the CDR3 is TGCAGTGCTAGAGCGGGGACGGAGATTTCCTTC.

The CDR3 nucleotides read TGTGCCAGCAGCTTAGATGCGGGGGTCGAGTACTTC. It codes for CASSLDAGVEYF. The V call is TRBV11-2, the J call TRBJ2-5, with 7 bases that match TRBD2. Germline values: CDR1 SGHAT, CDR2 FQNNGV. There are 12 residues in the CDR3. Trimming took 0 bases from V and 12 from J; bases not matched to a gene: 4.

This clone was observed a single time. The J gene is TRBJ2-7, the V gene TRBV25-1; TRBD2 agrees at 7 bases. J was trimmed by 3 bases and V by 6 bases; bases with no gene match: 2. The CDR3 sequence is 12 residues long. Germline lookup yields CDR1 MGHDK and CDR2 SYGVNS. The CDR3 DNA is TGTGCCAGCAGCCCGGGGGGCTACGAGCAGTACTTC. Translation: CASSPGGYEQYF.

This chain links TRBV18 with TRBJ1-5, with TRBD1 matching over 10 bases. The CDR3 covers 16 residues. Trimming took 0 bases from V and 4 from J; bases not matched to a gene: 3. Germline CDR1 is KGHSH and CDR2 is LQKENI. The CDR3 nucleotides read TGTGCCAGCTCACCACCTGGGACAGGGGCTAATCAGCCCCAGCATTTT. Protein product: CASSPPGTGANQPQHF. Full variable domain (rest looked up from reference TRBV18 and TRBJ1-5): NAGVMQNPRHLVRRRGQEARLRCSPMKGHSHVYWYRQLPEEGLKFMVYLQKENIIDESGMPKERFSAEFPKEGPSILRIQQVVRGDSAAYFCASSPPGTGANQPQHFGDGTRLSIL.

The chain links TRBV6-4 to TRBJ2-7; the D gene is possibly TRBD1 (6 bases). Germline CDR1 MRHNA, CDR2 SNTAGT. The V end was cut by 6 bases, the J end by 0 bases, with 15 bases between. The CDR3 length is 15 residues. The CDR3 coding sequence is TGTGCCAGCAGCCGGACAGAACCGAGCTCCTACGAGCAGTACTTC. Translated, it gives CASSRTEPSSYEQYF.

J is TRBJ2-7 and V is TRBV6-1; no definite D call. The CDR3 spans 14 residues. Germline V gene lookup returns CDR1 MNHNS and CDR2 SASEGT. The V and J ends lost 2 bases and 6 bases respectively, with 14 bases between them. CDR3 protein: CASSENSKVGEQYF. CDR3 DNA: TGTGCCAGCAGTGAAAACAGTAAGGTTGGCGAGCAGTACTTC.

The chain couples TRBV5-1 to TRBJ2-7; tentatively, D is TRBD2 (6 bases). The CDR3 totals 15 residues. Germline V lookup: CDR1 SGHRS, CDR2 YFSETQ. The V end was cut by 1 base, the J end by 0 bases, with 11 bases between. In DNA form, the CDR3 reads TGCGCCAGCAGCTTGAACGGAGGGAGCTCCTACGAGCAGTACTTC. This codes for CASSLNGGSSYEQYF.

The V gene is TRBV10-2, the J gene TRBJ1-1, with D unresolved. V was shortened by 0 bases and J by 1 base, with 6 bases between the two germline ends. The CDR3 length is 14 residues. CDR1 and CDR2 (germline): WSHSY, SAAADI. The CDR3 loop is CASSESIANTEAFF. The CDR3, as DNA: TGCGCCAGCAGTGAGTCGATCGCGAACACTGAAGCTTTCTTT.

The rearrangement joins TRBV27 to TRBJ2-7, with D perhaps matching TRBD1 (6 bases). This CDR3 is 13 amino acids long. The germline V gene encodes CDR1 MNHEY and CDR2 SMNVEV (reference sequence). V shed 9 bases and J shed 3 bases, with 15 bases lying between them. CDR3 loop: CASARDTRYEQYF. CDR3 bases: TGTGCCAGTGCCAGGGACACCCGCTACGAGCAGTACTTC.

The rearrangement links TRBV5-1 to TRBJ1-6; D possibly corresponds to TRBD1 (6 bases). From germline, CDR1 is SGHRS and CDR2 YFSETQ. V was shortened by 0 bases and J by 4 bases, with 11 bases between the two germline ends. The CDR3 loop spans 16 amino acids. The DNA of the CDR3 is TGCGCCAGCAGCTTGGTGGGGGGGCGGTATAATTCACCCCTCCACTTT. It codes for CASSLVGGRYNSPLHF.

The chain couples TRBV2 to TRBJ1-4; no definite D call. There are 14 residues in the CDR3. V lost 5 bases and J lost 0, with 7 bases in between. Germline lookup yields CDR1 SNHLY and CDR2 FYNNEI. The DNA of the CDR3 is TGTGCCAGCAGTTCGGTCACAACTAATGAAAAACTGTTTTTT. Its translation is CASSSVTTNEKLFF.

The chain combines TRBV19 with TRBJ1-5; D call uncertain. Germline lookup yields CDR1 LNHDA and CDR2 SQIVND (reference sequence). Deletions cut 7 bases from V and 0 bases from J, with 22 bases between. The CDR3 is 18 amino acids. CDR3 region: CASTPLVEDGISNQPQHF. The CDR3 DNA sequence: TGTGCCAGTACCCCGCTAGTGGAAGACGGGATTAGCAATCAGCCCCAGCATTTT.

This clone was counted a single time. CDR3 coding DNA: TGCGCCAGCAGCTTGATAGATGGGGTCGGTGAAGCTTTCTTT. It yields the protein CASSLIDGVGEAFF. The chain is built from TRBV5-1 and TRBJ1-1; D unclear. The CDR3 extends over 14 amino acids. With 1 base removed from V and 7 bases from J, the gap between germline ends came to 14 bases. Germline CDR1 SGHRS, CDR2 YFSETQ.

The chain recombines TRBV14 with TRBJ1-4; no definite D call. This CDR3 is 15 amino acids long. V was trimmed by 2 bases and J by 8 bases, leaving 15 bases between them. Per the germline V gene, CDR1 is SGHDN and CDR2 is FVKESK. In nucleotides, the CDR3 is TGTGCCAGCAGCCAAAACAAGGCGTTTAACGAAAAACTGTTTTTT. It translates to CASSQNKAFNEKLFF.

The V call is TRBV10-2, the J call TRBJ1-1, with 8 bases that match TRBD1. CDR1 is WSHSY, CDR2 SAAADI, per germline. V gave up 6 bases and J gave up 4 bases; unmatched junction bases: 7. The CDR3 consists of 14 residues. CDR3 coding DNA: TGCGCCAGCAGAGAGACAGGGGCGACCACTGAAGCTTTCTTT. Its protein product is CASRETGATTEAFF.

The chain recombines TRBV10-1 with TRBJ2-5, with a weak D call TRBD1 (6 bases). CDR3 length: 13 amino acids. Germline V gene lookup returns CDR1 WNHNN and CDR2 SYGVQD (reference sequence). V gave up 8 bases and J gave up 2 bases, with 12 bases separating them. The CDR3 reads CASGGQLQETQYF. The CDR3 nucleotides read TGCGCCAGCGGCGGACAGTTACAAGAGACCCAGTACTTC.

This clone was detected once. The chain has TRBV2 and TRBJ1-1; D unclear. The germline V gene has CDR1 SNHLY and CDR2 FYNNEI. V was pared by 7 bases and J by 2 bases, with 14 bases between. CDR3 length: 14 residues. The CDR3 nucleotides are TGTGCCAGCACGTCAAGTACCCTTAACACTGAAGCTTTCTTT. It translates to CASTSSTLNTEAFF. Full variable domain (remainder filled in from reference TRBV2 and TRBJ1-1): EPEVTQTPSHQVTQMGQEVILRCVPISNHLYFYWYRQILGQKVEFLVSFYNNEISEKSEIFDDQFSVERPDGSNFTLKIRSTKLEDSAMYFCASTSSTLNTEAFFGQGTRLTVV.

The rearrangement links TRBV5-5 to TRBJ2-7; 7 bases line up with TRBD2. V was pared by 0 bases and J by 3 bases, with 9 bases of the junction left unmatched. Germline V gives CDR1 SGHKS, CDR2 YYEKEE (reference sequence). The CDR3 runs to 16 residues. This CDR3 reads CASSLAGTTSYYEQYF. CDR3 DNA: TGTGCCAGCAGCTTGGCCGGGACTACCTCTTACTACGAGCAGTACTTC.

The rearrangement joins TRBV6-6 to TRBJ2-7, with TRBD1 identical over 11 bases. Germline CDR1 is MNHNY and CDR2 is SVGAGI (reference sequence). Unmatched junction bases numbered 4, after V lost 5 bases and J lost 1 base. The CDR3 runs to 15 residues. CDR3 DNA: TGTGCCAGCAGTCAAGGACAGGGGGCATCCTACGAGCAGTACTTC. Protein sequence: CASSQGQGASYEQYF.